The source of this T cell receptor (beta chain) is a study of blood T cell repertoires in COVID-19. Only in-frame clones appear in the TCRdb table, and some are missing; sequencing was by immunoSEQ multiplex PCR. The sample has approximately 290,000 clones; 70% to 90% are singletons. The CDR3 consists of 16 residues. Germline CDR1 SGHRS, CDR2 YFSETQ. Trimming removed 0 bases from V and 4 bases from J; junction bases left unmatched: 5. The sample was PBMCs or T cells enriched from blood (not recorded which). The TCR sequence derives from a woman in her twenties or thirties who had recovered from COVID-19. The chain links TRBV5-1 to TRBJ2-1; 9 bases are shared with TRBD2. CDR3 sequence: CASSLGGLAGYNEQFF. DNA for the CDR3: TGCGCCAGCAGCTTGGGTGGCCTAGCGGGATACAATGAGCAGTTCTTC.